The clone carrying this T cell receptor (beta chain) was seen at least ten times. This sample is part of a study of human T cells and chemical hapten exposure. In the authors' workflow: With a range of roughly 23,224 to 690,600, the median per sample was roughly 95,000 TCRs. TCRdb ran MiXCR on the RACE reads and lists one entry per CDR3 protein. The V and J calls, along with clone size, are taken from TCRdb and not from the paper's own processing. In the table there are around 71,000 distinct CDR3 sequences, around 10% of which are singletons. Time point given: patch test 1, 2 weeks after DPC sensitization. Treatment noted: therapeutic diphenylcyclopropenone sensitization with weekly scalp DPC. Source: whole blood, taken in connection with sensitization to the hapten diphenylcyclopropenone (DPC). The sequence derives from a woman aged 40 to 50 with alopecia areata. Some clones in this sample may be carry-over from other donors' samples.

CDR3 DNA sequence: TGTGCCAGCAGCTCACACCACTACAATGAGCAGTTCTTC. It translates to CASSSHHYNEQFF. The gene calls are TRBV7-2 and TRBJ2-1; D call uncertain. CDR1 and CDR2 from the germline V gene are SGHTA and FQGNSA. Trimming pared 4 bases from V and 3 bases from J, leaving 7 bases between. This CDR3 region has 13 residues. The variable domain in full, completed from reference TRBV7-2 and TRBJ2-1, reads GAGVSQSPSNKVTEKGKDVELRCDPISGHTALYWYRQSLGQGLEFLIYFQGNSAPDKSGLPSDRFSAERTGGSVSTLTIQRTQQEDSAVYLCASSSHHYNEQFFGPGTRLTVL.